These T cell receptor beta chains were read from a single sample in a study of shared clonotypes between healthy human individuals. Profiled with immunoSEQ multiplex PCR; TCRdb holds only in-frame clones, not every one. Of about 2.4 million clones in the sample, 93% were seen once. Material: naive CD4+ T cells from PBMCs. These TCRs come from a man between 18 and 35 years old in good health. Some clones in this sample may be carry-over from other donors' samples. The conserved cysteine and the conserved F or W are not part of the CDR3 here. Not every row has a clone size; where given, it reads once, few, many or a size class.

abundance	v_gene	j_gene	CDR3aa
NA	TRBV9	TRBJ2-1	ASSVEGSGTPLYNEQF
NA	TRBV18	TRBJ1-1	ASSPKAEAF
NA	TRBV4-2	TRBJ1-1	ASSQEMDEAPAF
NA	TRBV18	TRBJ1-1	ASSSDAGALNTEAF
NA	TRBV27	TRBJ1-3	ASSFDGNTIY
NA	TRBV7-9	TRBJ1-1	AIGFPGANTEAF
once	TRBV7-6	TRBJ2-5	ASSLARQETQY
NA	TRBV19	TRBJ1-1	ASSPIGTNTEAF
NA	TRBV28	TRBJ2-3	ASSFPGGRESAEFADTQY
NA	TRBV11-3	TRBJ1-5	ASSLDPARERSNQPQH
once	TRBV2	TRBJ2-3	ASSETADTQY
NA	TRBV7-2	TRBJ1-3	ASSQSLLGNTIY
NA	TRBV7-3	TRBJ2-1	ASSPFIAAYNEQF
NA	TRBV18	TRBJ2-2	ASSPFTGVDTGELF
NA	TRBV21-1	TRBJ1-5	ASSKAHVRDRVHQPQH
NA	TRBV6-1	TRBJ2-7	ASSGVDGKSYEQY
NA	TRBV30	TRBJ2-5	AWSLGGNQETQY
NA	TRBV5-4	TRBJ2-7	ASSSPLAGSYEQY
few	TRBV2	TRBJ1-2	ASSSGHQSWYGYT
NA	TRBV4-2	TRBJ2-3	ASSQAANLGLAGGGDTQY